The clone carrying this T cell receptor (beta chain) was recorded at least ten times. The antigen remains unidentified. The authors made cDNA by 5'RACE with 10-nucleotide random UMIs. MiXCR, applied by TCRdb to the 5' RACE reads, yields one record per CDR3 protein. The sample has nearly 60,000 distinct CDR3 sequences, 3% to 4% seen once. The source of the sample is a study of neurological immune-mediated disorders. General observations from the study: No sharing of CDR3 amino acid sequences was observed among expanded clones across subjects, suggesting private repertoires in all groups.

It was from 2 million PBMCs stored at -80 C that the unsorted libraries were obtained. The sequenced material came from PBMCs. This clonotype was sampled from a woman aged 55-69 years with multiple sclerosis.

CDR3 DNA sequence: TGTGCCAGCAGTCGGACTAGCGGGCCCTACAATGAGCAGTTCTTC. Its protein is CASSRTSGPYNEQFF. The V gene is TRBV12-3 or TRBV12-4, the J gene TRBJ2-1; 11 nucleotides agree with TRBD2. This CDR3 has 15 amino acids. V dropped 5 bases and J dropped 2; count of bases not matched to a gene: 2.